The following is a T cell receptor beta chain sequence with its context. Its antigen is as yet unknown. These data originate in a study of cytomegalovirus exposure and HLA in healthy donors. Study results and limitations: A later analysis linked a missense variant in DCLRE1C to the trimming of TCR beta V and J genes.

The CDR3 is 16 amino acids. The V and J ends lost 3 bases and 1 base, in that order; junction bases with no gene match: 4. CDR1 and CDR2 (germline): SGHRS, YFSETQ. Researchers ran the PCR with 60 Vbeta and 13 Jbeta primers. Using immunoSEQ multiplex PCR, the repertoire was profiled, and TCRdb retains in-frame clones only, with some absent. Altogether around 93,000 clones are present, approximately 68% being singletons, with the ten largest covering approximately 6.3%. This receptor was taken from a boy younger than 18 in good health and CMV-seropositive. The specimen sequenced was PBMCs. The chain combines TRBV5-1 with TRBJ2-5, with 12 positions matching TRBD1. The CDR3 region is CASSSRGQGAQETQYF. Written as DNA, the CDR3 is TGCGCCAGCAGCTCGAGGGGACAGGGGGCCCAAGAGACCCAGTACTTC.